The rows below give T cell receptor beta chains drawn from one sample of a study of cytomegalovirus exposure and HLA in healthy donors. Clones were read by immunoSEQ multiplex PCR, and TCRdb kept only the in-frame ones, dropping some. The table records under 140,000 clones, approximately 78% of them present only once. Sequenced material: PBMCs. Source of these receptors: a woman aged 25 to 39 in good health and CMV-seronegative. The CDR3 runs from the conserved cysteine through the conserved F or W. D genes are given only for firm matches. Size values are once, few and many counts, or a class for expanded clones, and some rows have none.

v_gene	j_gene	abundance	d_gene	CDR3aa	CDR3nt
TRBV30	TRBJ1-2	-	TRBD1	CAWSLGQGAKGYTF	TGTGCCTGGAGCTTAGGACAGGGGGCTAAAGGCTACACCTTC
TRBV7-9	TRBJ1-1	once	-	CASSTLINTEAFF	TGTGCCAGCAGCACTCTAATTAACACTGAAGCTTTCTTT
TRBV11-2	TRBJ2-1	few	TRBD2	CASSPQPTSSSYNEQFF	TGTGCCAGCAGCCCGCAACCGACTAGCAGCTCCTACAATGAGCAGTTCTTC
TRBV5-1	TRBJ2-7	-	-	CASRGQGGNEQYF	TGCGCCAGCAGAGGACAGGGAGGGAACGAGCAGTACTTC
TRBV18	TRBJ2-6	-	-	CASSPNSGANVLTF	TGTGCCAGCTCACCCAACTCTGGGGCCAACGTCCTGACTTTC
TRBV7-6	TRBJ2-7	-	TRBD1	CASSPGGTGGYEQYF	TGTGCCAGCAGCCCTGGTGGGACAGGGGGCTACGAGCAGTACTTC
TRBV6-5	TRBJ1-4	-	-	CASSYSRSNEKLFF	TGTGCCAGCAGTTACTCGAGGAGTAATGAAAAACTGTTTTTT
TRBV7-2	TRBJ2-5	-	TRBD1	CASSLGQGWETQYF	TGTGCCAGCAGCTTGGGACAGGGTTGGGAGACCCAGTACTTC
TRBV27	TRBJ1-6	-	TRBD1	CASTFPAIQGAPPKNSPLHF	TGTGCCAGCACTTTTCCCGCTATACAGGGGGCTCCTCCTAAGAATTCACCCCTCCACTTT
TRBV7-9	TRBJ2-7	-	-	CASSLVGSTYEQYF	TGTGCCAGCAGCTTAGTGGGCAGTACCTACGAGCAGTACTTC
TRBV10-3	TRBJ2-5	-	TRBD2	CAISERGLAGGRETQYF	TGTGCCATCAGCGAGAGGGGACTAGCGGGAGGGAGGGAGACCCAGTACTTC
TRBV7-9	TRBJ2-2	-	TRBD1	CASSLSGGQATTGELFF	TGTGCCAGCAGCTTAAGTGGGGGACAGGCCACAACCGGGGAGCTGTTTTTT
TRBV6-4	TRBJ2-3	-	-	CASSEIASSTDTQYF	TGTGCCAGCAGTGAGATAGCTAGCAGCACAGATACGCAGTATTTT
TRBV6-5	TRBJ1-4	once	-	CASSRSSGEKLFF	TGTGCCAGCAGTAGAAGCTCCGGTGAAAAACTGTTTTTT
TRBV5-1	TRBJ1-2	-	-	CASSLEHSWGYTF	TGCGCCAGCAGCTTGGAGCACAGTTGGGGCTACACCTTC
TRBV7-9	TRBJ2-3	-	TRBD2	CASKPSGSTDTQYF	TGTGCCAGCAAGCCTAGCGGGAGCACAGATACGCAGTATTTT
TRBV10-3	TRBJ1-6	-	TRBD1	CAIRQGFYSPLHF	TGTGCCATAAGACAGGGTTTCTATTCACCCCTCCACTTT
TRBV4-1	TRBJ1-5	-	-	CASSPHGQVENQPQHF	TGCGCCAGCAGCCCCCATGGGCAGGTCGAAAATCAGCCCCAGCATTTT
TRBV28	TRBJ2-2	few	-	CASDYRSNTGELFF	TGTGCCAGCGACTATAGGTCGAACACCGGGGAGCTGTTTTTT
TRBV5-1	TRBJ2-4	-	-	CASSLEGVGRADKNIQYF	TGCGCCAGCAGCTTGGAGGGGGTAGGGAGGGCCGACAAAAACATTCAGTACTTC
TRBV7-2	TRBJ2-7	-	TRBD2	CASSLGTSGNEQYF	TGTGCCAGCAGCTTAGGAACTAGCGGGAACGAGCAGTACTTC
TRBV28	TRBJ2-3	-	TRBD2	CASSQLAGGDTDTQYF	TGTGCCAGCAGCCAATTAGCGGGAGGGGACACAGATACGCAGTATTTT
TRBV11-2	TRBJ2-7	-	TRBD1	CASSLDRDRAYEQYF	TGTGCCAGCAGCTTAGACCGGGACAGGGCCTACGAGCAGTACTTC
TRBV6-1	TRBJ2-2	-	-	CASSRVTGELFF	TGTGCCAGCAGTCGGGTCACCGGGGAGCTGTTTTTT
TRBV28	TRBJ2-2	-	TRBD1	CASRQGINTGELFF	TGTGCCAGCCGACAGGGAATAAACACCGGGGAGCTGTTTTTT
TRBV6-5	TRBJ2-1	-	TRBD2	CASSYGGLASEDEQFF	TGTGCCAGCAGTTACGGGGGACTAGCGTCAGAGGATGAGCAGTTCTTC
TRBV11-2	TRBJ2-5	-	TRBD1	CASSLGTGGQETQYF	TGTGCCAGCAGCTTAGGGACAGGGGGACAAGAGACCCAGTACTTC
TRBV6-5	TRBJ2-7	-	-	CASSYTWSQGGEQYF	TGTGCCAGCAGTTACACCTGGTCCCAGGGAGGCGAGCAGTACTTC